The present entry profiles one TCR beta chain with its context. The source of the sample is a study of T cell changes during pregnancy in multiple sclerosis. Sequencing used immunoSEQ multiplex PCR; TCRdb keeps in-frame clones, though not all of them. The sample holds about 24,000 clones, about 88% seen once. In germline, CDR1 is MRHNA, CDR2 SNTAGT. The length of the CDR3 is 14 residues. This chain links TRBV6-4 with TRBJ1-4; D unresolved. The sequencing used CD8+ T cells from peripheral blood mononuclear cells, collected in the third trimester of pregnancy. The receptor's source is a female donor in good health, enrolled as a control in a pregnancy study. The CDR3 loop is CKTKELGSNEKLFF. DNA of the CDR3: TGTAAAACGAAAGAACTAGGGTCTAATGAAAAACTGTTTTTT.